The 16 T cell receptor beta chains below were found in one sample sequenced in a study of shared clonotypes between healthy human individuals. Assay used: immunoSEQ multiplex PCR; TCRdb lists only in-frame clones, some missing. The sample shows about 680,000 clones, about three quarters of them seen only once. The sample comprised memory CD4+ T cells sorted from blood. The sample's subset: CD45RA-negative fraction. These TCRs come from a woman between 25 and 40 years old in good health.

The gene calls are TRBV19 and TRBJ2-3; D not resolved. The CDR3 contains 14 residues. Looked up from germline, CDR1 is LNHDA and CDR2 is SQIVND (reference sequence). With 7 bases removed from V and 4 bases from J, the gap between germline ends came to 15 bases. CDR3 nucleotides: TGTGCCAGTACGACCTCAGGAGCCTCAGATACGCAGTATTTT. Translating it yields CASTTSGASDTQYF.

The V and J genes are TRBV2 and TRBJ1-1; the D gene is possibly TRBD1 (6 bases). Trimming left V 7 bases short and J 1 base short, with 13 bases between. The CDR3 totals 14 residues. Germline CDR1 and CDR2: SNHLY and FYNNEI. CDR3 amino acids: CASNLGQRNTEAFF. CDR3 coding DNA: TGTGCCAGCAACCTAGGACAGAGGAACACTGAAGCTTTCTTT.

The V gene is TRBV21-1, the J gene TRBJ1-6. TRBV21-1 is a pseudogene. The CDR3 consists of 17 residues. CDR3 nucleotides: TGTGCCAGCAGCCAAGGGGCGGAATACCATGGGGATTCACCCCTCCACTTT. Translating it yields CASSQGAEYHGDSPLHF.

The rearrangement uses TRBV11-2 and TRBJ2-2; TRBD2 agrees at 9 bases. The CDR3 extends over 16 amino acids. CDR1 and CDR2 from the germline V gene are SGHAT and FQNNGV. With 4 bases clipped from V and 2 bases from J, the junction kept 5 bases outside the gene matches. The DNA for the CDR3 is TGTGCCAGCAGCTCCAGAGCGGGAGGAAACACCGGGGAGCTGTTTTTT. Amino acid sequence: CASSSRAGGNTGELFF.

The V call is TRBV27, the J call TRBJ2-7; no definite D call. The germline CDR1 and CDR2 sequences are MNHEY and SMNVEV (reference sequence). V was pared by 2 bases and J by 0 bases, with 20 bases between. CDR3 length equals 18 residues. The CDR3 DNA sequence: TGTGCCAGCAGTTTAAGGAACCTCGCTCCAGGAAGCTCCTACGAGCAGTACTTC. It yields the protein CASSLRNLAPGSSYEQYF.

Points on this clone: A single base separates this from a much larger clone, so it may be a read error. J is TRBJ2-7 and V is TRBV6-5; D ambiguous. Germline V gives CDR1 MNHEY, CDR2 SVGAGI. Trimming shortened V by 6 bases and J by 1 base, and 4 bases separated the two germline ends. The CDR3 contains 11 residues. This chain's CDR3 is CASSRSYEQYF. The CDR3 DNA is TGTGCCAGCAGCCGTTCCTACGAGCAGTACTTC.

V gene TRBV5-1 combines with J gene TRBJ2-7; 8 bases are a match to TRBD1. The germline gives CDR1 SGHRS, CDR2 YFSETQ. The CDR3 length is 14 residues. Trimming took 4 bases from V and 4 from J; bases not matched to a gene: 7. CDR3 residues: CASSDRRGPYEQYF. CDR3 DNA sequence: TGCGCCAGCAGCGATCGCAGGGGGCCTTACGAGCAGTACTTC.

With regard to this clone: It may be a read error: a sequence one base away is much more abundant. The chain recombines TRBV7-9 with TRBJ2-7; either TRBD1 or TRBD2 may fit D (6 bases each). The CDR3 runs to 15 residues. CDR1 and CDR2 from the germline V gene are SEHNR and FQNEAQ (reference sequence). The V end was cut by 2 bases, the J end by 7 bases, with 18 bases between. CDR3 DNA: TGTGCCAGCAGCTTAAATAGTCCGGGGGCGGGGGAGCAGTACTTC. Its protein is CASSLNSPGAGEQYF.

The chain couples TRBV30 to TRBJ2-3; tentative D call: TRBD2 (6 bases). This CDR3 is built from 14 residues. Per the germline V gene, CDR1 is GTSNPN and CDR2 is SVGIG (reference sequence). Trimming left V 5 bases short and J 0 bases short, with 12 bases between. The CDR3: CAWGGLTSTDTQYF. The CDR3 DNA follows: TGTGCCTGGGGGGGACTTACTAGCACAGATACGCAGTATTTT.

The chain is built from TRBV27 and TRBJ1-2; D ambiguous. Germline CDR1 MNHEY, CDR2 SMNVEV (reference sequence). The CDR3 extends over 15 amino acids. Trimming removed 2 bases at V and 0 bases at J, with 10 bases between. The CDR3 spells CASSLRGTTNYGYTF. For the CDR3, the DNA is TGTGCCAGCAGTTTACGAGGAACCACTAACTATGGCTACACCTTC.

The chain carries TRBV28 and TRBJ2-1; 9 nucleotides align to TRBD2. This CDR3 is built from 15 residues. J gave up 8 bases and V 2 bases, and 7 bases lay outside the gene matches. Germline V CDR1 and CDR2: MDHEN, SYDVKM. CDR3 region: CASSLISGRLDEQFF. The CDR3 nucleotides are TGTGCCAGCAGTTTAATTAGCGGGAGATTGGATGAGCAGTTCTTC.

This clone was recorded once. The chain has TRBV27 and TRBJ2-7; D remains ambiguous. The CDR3 is made up of 13 amino acids. Between the trimmed V and J ends, which lost 6 bases and 2 bases, there was a span of 11 bases. Germline V gives CDR1 MNHEY, CDR2 SMNVEV (reference sequence). The CDR3 region has the DNA TGTGCCAGCAGCTTTTCCCTGACCTACGAGCAGTACTTC. It specifies CASSFSLTYEQYF.

V is TRBV11-2 and J is TRBJ2-5; 8 nucleotides match TRBD2. V lost 4 bases, J lost 5 bases, and 12 bases stayed unmatched. Germline-derived CDR1 and CDR2 are SGHAT and FQNNGV. CDR3 length: 16 residues. The CDR3 DNA sequence: TGTGCCAGCAGCTCTGGGGCGGGACTAGGTTTGGAGACCCAGTACTTC. Translating it yields CASSSGAGLGLETQYF. The full variable domain, completed using reference TRBV11-2 and TRBJ2-5, is EAGVAQSPRYKIIEKRQSVAFWCNPISGHATLYWYQQILGQGPKLLIQFQNNGVVDDSQLPKDRFSAERLKGVDSTLKIQPAKLEDSAVYLCASSSGAGLGLETQYFGPGTRLLVL.

The table lists this clone with a few counts. The V and J genes are TRBV11-2 and TRBJ2-1, with D unclear. The CDR3 covers 13 residues. The V gene lost 1 base and the J gene lost 5 bases, with 6 bases spanning the gap. From germline, CDR1 is SGHAT and CDR2 FQNNGV. Here the CDR3 reads CASSLGVNNEQFF. In DNA form, the CDR3 reads TGTGCCAGCAGCTTAGGAGTGAACAATGAGCAGTTCTTC.

In this sample, this clone turned up a few times. One end of the junction does not line up with germline, which may come from a read error. V and J are TRBV18 and TRBJ2-2; tentatively, D is TRBD1 (6 bases). CDR3 length: 18 residues. Germline CDR1 KGHSH, CDR2 LQKENI. This chain's CDR3 is CASSPPVTTGTYTGELFF. For the CDR3, the DNA is TGTGCCAGCTCCCCACCAGTAACGACCGGGACATACACCGGGGAGCTGTTTTTT.

The chain joins TRBV7-9 to TRBJ1-2; 7 positions agree with TRBD1. J gave up 4 bases and V 5 bases, and 13 bases lay outside the gene matches. This CDR3 is 16 amino acids long. CDR1 and CDR2 from the germline V gene are SEHNR and FQNEAQ (reference sequence). CDR3 residues: CASSRFPGGQTYGYTF. The CDR3 DNA sequence: TGTGCCAGCAGCCGTTTTCCCGGGGGACAGACCTATGGCTACACCTTC.